One sample yielded the 30 T cell receptor beta chains listed below, sequenced in a study of blood T cell repertoires in COVID-19. Data came from immunoSEQ multiplex PCR; TCRdb stores just in-frame clones and leaves some out. This sample has more than 35,000 clones; nearly 70% occur once, and the top ten carry 6.2%. Sequencing used peripheral blood. These receptors were collected from a man older than 75 with acute or convalescent COVID-19.

This chain links TRBV19 with TRBJ2-2; 7 nucleotides align to TRBD2. The CDR3 sequence is 16 residues long. Per germline, CDR1 LNHDA and CDR2 SQIVND (reference sequence). The V segment lost 8 bases and the J segment 7 bases; nucleotides outside the gene matches: 16. As DNA, the CDR3 is TGTGCCAGTGGAGTGAGGGCGGGAGATGGTGTCGGGGAGCTGTTTTTT. Encoded protein: CASGVRAGDGVGELFF.

This sequence joins TRBV2 and TRBJ2-2; 7 bases fit TRBD1. Germline V gene lookup returns CDR1 SNHLY and CDR2 FYNNEI. With V trimmed by 2 bases and J by 6 bases, 12 bases remained unmatched. The CDR3 totals 17 residues. The DNA of the CDR3 is TGTGCCAGCAGTGAACTTAAAGGGGGCCAGGGGTCCGGGGAGCTGTTTTTT. It is translated as CASSELKGGQGSGELFF.

This chain connects TRBV19 to TRBJ1-6; D is possibly TRBD1 (5 bases). Germline V gene data show CDR1 as LNHDA and CDR2 as SQIVND (reference sequence). V lost 10 bases and J 9 bases, leaving 19 bases between the germline ends. This CDR3 has 14 residues. The CDR3 sequence: CATTMGGIGSPLHF. DNA of the CDR3: TGTGCCACCACGATGGGGGGAATAGGTTCACCCCTCCACTTT.

This chain connects TRBV11-3 to TRBJ2-3; no reliable D call. V gave up 5 bases and J gave up 2 bases, with 14 bases separating them. Germline V gene sequence: CDR1 SGHNT, CDR2 YENEEA. CDR3 length equals 15 residues. The CDR3 coding sequence is TGTGCCAGCAGCCCAATTTGGCCCTTCACAGATACGCAGTATTTT. Amino acids: CASSPIWPFTDTQYF.

The CDR3: CASSPAGLTDTQYF. CDR3 coding DNA: TGTGCCAGCAGCCCGGCGGGACTCACAGATACGCAGTATTTT. The gene calls are TRBV11-2 and TRBJ2-3, with a weak D call TRBD2 (6 bases). Trimming stripped 5 bases from V and 2 bases from J, with 11 bases between. Germline CDR1 and CDR2: SGHAT and FQNNGV. The CDR3 contains 14 residues.

This chain connects TRBV3-1 (or the pseudogene TRBV3-2) to TRBJ2-1; 7 bases align to TRBD1. With 5 bases clipped from V and 13 bases from J, the junction kept 5 bases outside the gene matches. CDR1 and CDR2 from the germline V gene are LGHDT and YNNKEL (reference sequence). There are 11 residues in the CDR3. Here the CDR3 reads CASSTGEVQFF. The CDR3 DNA sequence: TGTGCCAGCAGCACAGGGGAAGTCCAGTTCTTC.

V and J are TRBV4-1 and TRBJ2-3, with D maybe TRBD1 (5 bases). This CDR3 region has 14 residues. Germline V lookup: CDR1 MGHRA, CDR2 YSYEKL. V was shortened by 0 bases and J by 4 bases, with 8 bases between the two germline ends. The CDR3 sequence is CASSQDYRSDTQYF. The CDR3 coding sequence is TGCGCCAGCAGCCAAGATTACAGGTCAGATACGCAGTATTTT.

The chain combines TRBV11-3 with TRBJ2-2, with 14 bases matching TRBD2. Germline CDR1 is SGHNT and CDR2 is YENEEA. J gave up 6 bases and V 5 bases, and 11 bases lay outside the gene matches. The CDR3 runs 18 residues. CDR3 coding DNA: TGTGCCAGCAGCCCCGCCGCAGGGACTAGCGGGGGAGCCGGGGAGCTGTTTTTT. Encoded protein: CASSPAAGTSGGAGELFF.

The chain employs TRBV18 and TRBJ2-5; perhaps TRBD1 as D (5 bases). This CDR3 is built from 13 residues. V lost 1 base, J lost 2 bases, and 5 bases lay in between. Germline V lookup: CDR1 KGHSH, CDR2 LQKENI. The CDR3 is CASSPQGQETQYF. The CDR3 DNA reads as TGTGCCAGCTCACCACAGGGGCAAGAGACCCAGTACTTC. The full variable domain, completed using reference TRBV18 and TRBJ2-5, is NAGVMQNPRHLVRRRGQEARLRCSPMKGHSHVYWYRQLPEEGLKFMVYLQKENIIDESGMPKERFSAEFPKEGPSILRIQQVVRGDSAAYFCASSPQGQETQYFGPGTRLLVL.

This clone was seen more than once but under ten times. The J gene is TRBJ1-1, the V gene TRBV5-1; 7 bases align to TRBD1. CDR1 and CDR2 (germline): SGHRS, YFSETQ. Losses at the gene ends were 0 bases for V and 4 bases for J; bases not matched to a gene: 6. CDR3 length: 15 amino acids. CDR3 DNA sequence: TGCGCCAGCAGCTTGGGTGGTTCAGGGGGCACTGAAGCTTTCTTT. This codes for CASSLGGSGGTEAFF.

V usage is TRBV7-9 and J usage is TRBJ2-3; TRBD2 matches at 7 bases. CDR1 is SEHNR, CDR2 FQNEAQ, per germline (reference sequence). The CDR3 runs 19 residues. V shed 4 bases, J shed 0 bases, and the junction held 16 bases outside the gene matches. This CDR3 reads CASSSPRTSQRGSTDTQYF. In DNA form, the CDR3 reads TGTGCCAGCAGCTCCCCCCGGACTAGTCAAAGGGGTAGCACAGATACGCAGTATTTT.

The chain uses TRBV6-6 and TRBJ2-5; TRBD2 matches at 8 bases. The junction had 7 bases not matched to a gene; V was cut back by 5 bases and J by 5 bases. CDR3 length: 14 amino acids. The germline CDR1 and CDR2 sequences are MNHNY and SVGAGI (reference sequence). CDR3 loop: CASSPGLAFETQYF. In DNA form, the CDR3 reads TGTGCCAGCAGTCCCGGACTAGCTTTTGAGACCCAGTACTTC.

This rearrangement joins TRBV3-1 (or the pseudogene TRBV3-2) to TRBJ2-3; D uncertain. This CDR3 spans 15 amino acids. Germline CDR1 and CDR2: LGHDT and YNNKEL (reference sequence). V dropped 1 base and J dropped 2 bases, with 10 bases sitting between them. CDR3 loop: CASSQGPLPTDTQYF. Written as DNA, the CDR3 is TGTGCCAGCAGCCAAGGTCCACTACCCACAGATACGCAGTATTTT.

This clone was observed a few times. For the CDR3, the DNA is TGTGCCAGCAGCCGTCAACCGGGACAGGGACCCCAGCCCCAGCATTTT. It codes for CASSRQPGQGPQPQHF. The V gene is TRBV3-1 (or the pseudogene TRBV3-2), the J gene TRBJ1-5; 9 nucleotides agree with TRBD1. V was clipped by 4 bases and J by 7 bases; unmatched bases: 11. Germline V gives CDR1 LGHDT, CDR2 YNNKEL (reference sequence). This CDR3 has 16 amino acids.

In its sample, this clone was seen a few times. The chain joins TRBV7-2 to TRBJ2-5; TRBD2 aligns across 9 bases. The germline V gene encodes CDR1 SGHTA and CDR2 FQGNSA. CDR3 size: 14 residues. The junction had 7 bases not matched to a gene; V was cut back by 2 bases and J by 9 bases. The chain's CDR3 is CASSLSGGPWPQYF. The CDR3 bases are TGTGCCAGCAGCTTAAGCGGGGGGCCGTGGCCCCAGTACTTC.

The table lists this clone with a count of one. This chain connects TRBV7-9 to TRBJ1-2; no definite D call. There are 13 residues in the CDR3. Per the germline V gene, CDR1 is SEHNR and CDR2 is FQNEAQ (reference sequence). The V gene lost 5 bases and the J gene lost 5 bases, with 12 bases spanning the gap. CDR3 residues: CASSVNNYYGYTF. In nucleotides, the CDR3 is TGTGCCAGCAGCGTAAATAACTATTATGGCTACACCTTC.

This chain connects TRBV4-1 to TRBJ1-1; D is unclear. Trimming stripped 0 bases from V and 4 bases from J, with 15 bases between. This CDR3 is built from 16 residues. Germline V CDR1 and CDR2: MGHRA, YSYEKL. CDR3: CASSQDTFGVFTEAFF. CDR3 coding DNA: TGCGCCAGCAGCCAAGACACCTTCGGGGTATTCACTGAAGCTTTCTTT.

This clone was detected many times. The CDR3 reads CASSLKQGLHGYTF. CDR3 DNA sequence: TGCGCCAGCAGCTTAAAGCAGGGACTTCACGGCTACACCTTC. The J gene is TRBJ1-2, the V gene TRBV5-1; D possibly corresponds to TRBD1 (5 bases). V dropped 2 bases and J dropped 8 bases, with 16 bases sitting between them. CDR1 and CDR2 (germline): SGHRS, YFSETQ. This CDR3 region has 14 residues. Together with reference TRBV5-1 and TRBJ1-2, the CDR3 gives the full variable domain: KAGVTQTPRYLIKTRGQQVTLSCSPISGHRSVSWYQQTPGQGLQFLFEYFSETQRNKGNFPGRFSGRQFSNSRSEMNVSTLELGDSALYLCASSLKQGLHGYTFGSGTRLTVV.

The chain joins TRBV27 to TRBJ1-2; weak D call: TRBD1 (6 bases). Per germline, CDR1 MNHEY and CDR2 SMNVEV (reference sequence). V was clipped by 5 bases and J by 4 bases, with 11 bases between them. The CDR3 sequence is 13 residues long. The CDR3 here is CASSARGSYGYTF. In DNA form, the CDR3 reads TGTGCCAGCAGTGCCAGGGGATCCTATGGCTACACCTTC.

This chain links TRBV6-1 with TRBJ1-2, with a weak D call TRBD1 (6 bases). V lost 0 bases to trimming and J lost 2 bases, with 7 bases between them. Germline V gives CDR1 MNHNS, CDR2 SASEGT. The CDR3 contains 14 residues. DNA for the CDR3: TGTGCCAGCAGTGAAGCCCAGGGGAACTATGGCTACACCTTC. As protein: CASSEAQGNYGYTF.

The V call is TRBV6-6, the J call TRBJ2-3; 8 positions agree with TRBD2. The V segment lost 0 bases and the J segment 4 bases; nucleotides outside the gene matches: 6. This CDR3 comprises 16 residues. Germline-derived CDR1 and CDR2 are MNHNY and SVGAGI (reference sequence). In nucleotides, the CDR3 is TGTGCCAGCAGTTACTCGACTAGCGATTTTCCAGATACGCAGTATTTT. Translation: CASSYSTSDFPDTQYF.

Concerning this clone: The germline gene is not matched at one end of the junction; a read error may be the cause. This chain links TRBV10-1 with TRBJ1-1; D remains ambiguous. Germline V lookup: CDR1 WNHNN, CDR2 SYGVQD (reference sequence). The length of the CDR3 is 10 residues. CDR3 loop: CASCDPRAFF. In DNA, the CDR3 is TGCGCCAGCTGTGACCCGAGAGCTTTCTTT.

The chain employs TRBV3-1 (or the pseudogene TRBV3-2) and TRBJ2-2; possible D gene TRBD2, 5 bases. Per the germline V gene, CDR1 is LGHDT and CDR2 is YNNKEL (reference sequence). CDR3 length equals 15 residues. V was clipped by 7 bases and J by 0 bases, with 12 bases between them. CDR3: CASNPRDSNTGELFF. CDR3 nucleotides: TGTGCCAGCAACCCCCGGGATTCGAACACCGGGGAGCTGTTTTTT.

This clone was seen a few times. The genes are TRBV6-5 and TRBJ1-2; tentative D call: TRBD1 (6 bases). Germline V gene lookup returns CDR1 MNHEY and CDR2 SVGAGI. The CDR3 has 14 residues. V lost 11 bases, J lost 0 bases, and 16 bases lay in between. The CDR3 region has the DNA TGTGCCCTCCGGGACACTCGTTCTAACTATGGCTACACCTTC. Its protein product is CALRDTRSNYGYTF.

This chain connects TRBV10-2 to TRBJ2-1; 7 bases map to TRBD2. The length of the CDR3 is 13 residues. Germline V lookup: CDR1 WSHSY, CDR2 SAAADI. The trim removed 10 bases at V and 5 bases at J, leaving 8 bases unmatched. In nucleotides, the CDR3 is TGCGCCACCCGGAGCGGGGTAGACAATGAGCAGTTCTTC. It translates to CATRSGVDNEQFF.

V is TRBV14 and J is TRBJ2-7, with 9 bases identical to TRBD2. The CDR3 totals 17 residues. J was trimmed by 4 bases and V by 0 bases; bases with no gene match: 10. The germline V gene encodes CDR1 SGHDN and CDR2 FVKESK. The CDR3 sequence: CASSQDRGASGKYEQYF. Written as DNA, the CDR3 is TGTGCCAGCAGCCAAGATCGGGGGGCTAGCGGGAAATACGAGCAGTACTTC.

V is TRBV2 and J is TRBJ2-2; possible D gene TRBD1, 5 bases. Looked up from germline, CDR1 is SNHLY and CDR2 is FYNNEI. V lost 4 bases and J 6 bases, leaving 12 bases between the germline ends. The CDR3 is made up of 14 amino acids. The DNA of the CDR3 is TGTGCCAGCAGTGGCTTCAGGGCGTCCGGGGAGCTGTTTTTT. The encoded protein is CASSGFRASGELFF.

The chain joins TRBV5-1 to TRBJ2-1, with TRBD2 identical over 11 bases. J gave up 4 bases and V 4 bases, and 16 bases lay outside the gene matches. The CDR3 extends over 19 amino acids. Germline V gene sequence: CDR1 SGHRS, CDR2 YFSETQ. The chain's CDR3 is CASSPEGGTSGSRYNEQFF. DNA for the CDR3: TGCGCCAGCAGCCCCGAAGGGGGCACTAGCGGGAGTAGATACAATGAGCAGTTCTTC.

This chain links TRBV7-3 with TRBJ1-2; D possibly corresponds to TRBD1 (6 bases). The V gene's germline CDR1 is SGHTA and CDR2 FQGTGA. The CDR3 runs to 16 residues. V lost 8 bases and J 1 base, leaving 20 bases between the germline ends. In DNA, the CDR3 is TGTGCCAGCCTAGTGCGGCCAGGGGCTAGTAACTATGGCTACACCTTC. It translates to CASLVRPGASNYGYTF.

The genes are TRBV4-3 and TRBJ1-2; no clear D. The germline V gene encodes CDR1 LGHNA and CDR2 YSLEER. The CDR3 runs to 14 residues. The ends were cut back, 4 bases at V and 4 bases at J, with 13 bases in the middle. CDR3 residues: CASSRVGLSYGYTF. CDR3 coding DNA: TGCGCCAGCAGCCGAGTAGGACTGAGCTATGGCTACACCTTC.